A single sample is the source of the 18 T cell receptor beta chains below, sequenced in a study of blood T cell repertoires in COVID-19. Libraries were prepared by immunoSEQ multiplex PCR; TCRdb keeps only in-frame clonotypes and omits some of them. Of around 94,000 clones in the sample, roughly 87% were seen once. Sequencing used peripheral blood. These receptor sequences come from a man between 50 and 59 years old with active COVID-19.

The chain couples TRBV6-5 to TRBJ2-3, with 7 bases identical to TRBD2. Trimming cost V 0 bases and J 2 bases; bases outside gene matches: 5. This CDR3 comprises 16 residues. Germline lookup yields CDR1 MNHEY and CDR2 SVGAGI. The CDR3 DNA reads TGTGCCAGCAGTTACTCTTATAGCGGGCCCACAGATACGCAGTATTTT. Protein: CASSYSYSGPTDTQYF.

The chain couples TRBV7-2 to TRBJ2-5; no definite D call. V was cut by 8 bases and J by 2 bases, with 12 bases left in between. CDR3 length: 13 amino acids. Germline V gives CDR1 SGHTA, CDR2 FQGNSA. The CDR3: CASRPGFQETQYF. The CDR3 coding sequence is TGTGCCAGCCGTCCCGGGTTTCAAGAGACCCAGTACTTC.

The J gene is TRBJ1-6, the V gene TRBV10-3; 12 bases match TRBD1. The CDR3 is 13 amino acids. Trimming cost V 6 bases and J 9 bases; bases outside gene matches: 0. Germline V gene lookup returns CDR1 ENHRY and CDR2 SYGVKD. The CDR3 nucleotides read TGTGCCATCAGGGGACAGGGGGCTTCACCCCTCCACTTT. Residues: CAIRGQGASPLHF.

This rearrangement joins TRBV18 to TRBJ1-4; D unclear. This CDR3 is built from 17 residues. V shed 2 bases and J shed 3 bases, with 16 bases lying between them. CDR1 and CDR2 from the germline V gene are KGHSH and LQKENI. CDR3 sequence reads: CASSPSRGAKANEKLFF. The CDR3 DNA reads as TGTGCCAGCTCACCATCTCGAGGTGCCAAGGCTAATGAAAAACTGTTTTTT.

V gene TRBV6-5 combines with J gene TRBJ2-3; 8 bases align to TRBD2. The CDR3 spans 12 residues. With 5 bases clipped from V and 14 bases from J, the junction kept 9 bases outside the gene matches. Germline V gene sequence: CDR1 MNHEY, CDR2 SVGAGI. The CDR3 sequence: CASSPTAGGPYF. The CDR3 DNA reads as TGTGCCAGCAGTCCCACGGCGGGGGGCCCGTATTTT.

The chain couples TRBV6-1 to TRBJ1-2, with 9 bases matching TRBD1. Germline V gene lookup returns CDR1 MNHNS and CDR2 SASEGT. Trimming removed 4 bases from V and 5 bases from J; junction bases left unmatched: 17. The length of the CDR3 is 18 residues. CDR3 protein: CASSGGGYRDRALYGYTF. DNA of the CDR3: TGTGCCAGCAGTGGAGGGGGGTATCGGGACAGGGCTTTATATGGCTACACCTTC.

This clone was seen just once. This sequence joins TRBV6-5 and TRBJ2-2; D is uncertain. V lost 6 bases and J 4 bases, leaving 12 bases between the germline ends. This CDR3 is built from 14 residues. Germline CDR1 and CDR2: MNHEY and SVGAGI. The CDR3 DNA reads TGTGCCAGCAGGGTGGGCTATCCCACCGGGGAGCTGTTTTTT. Translated: CASRVGYPTGELFF.

This chain links TRBV6-6 with TRBJ1-5, with D uncertain. The ends were cut back, 0 bases at V and 7 bases at J, with 10 bases in the middle. The CDR3 is made up of 14 amino acids. Per the germline V gene, CDR1 is MNHNY and CDR2 is SVGAGI (reference sequence). This CDR3 reads CASSYSTTVQPQHF. CDR3 coding DNA: TGTGCCAGCAGTTACTCGACAACAGTCCAGCCCCAGCATTTT.

This chain connects TRBV7-9 to TRBJ1-4; no reliable D call. The germline V gene has CDR1 SEHNR and CDR2 FQNEAQ (reference sequence). The CDR3 is 14 amino acids. Trimming shortened V by 3 bases and J by 4 bases, and 9 bases separated the two germline ends. CDR3 loop: CASSLGRNNEKLFF. The DNA of the CDR3 is TGTGCCAGCAGCTTGGGCAGAAATAATGAAAAACTGTTTTTT.

The chain combines TRBV6-5 with TRBJ1-1, with D uncertain. The CDR3 loop spans 14 amino acids. Germline V gene data show CDR1 as MNHEY and CDR2 as SVGAGI. Trimming pared 8 bases from V and 1 base from J, leaving 14 bases between. The CDR3 loop reads CASQLDGSNTEAFF. In nucleotides, the CDR3 is TGTGCCAGCCAACTTGACGGGTCGAACACTGAAGCTTTCTTT.

The chain has TRBV3-1 (or the pseudogene TRBV3-2) and TRBJ2-5; 8 nucleotides agree with TRBD2. There are 15 residues in the CDR3. Germline-derived CDR1 and CDR2 are LGHDT and YNNKEL (reference sequence). The J segment lost 5 bases and the V segment lost 1 base, leaving 6 bases of the junction unmatched. Here the CDR3 DNA reads TGTGCCAGCAGCCAAGGTGGACTAGCCAGTGAGACCCAGTACTTC. Translation gives CASSQGGLASETQYF.

The chain uses TRBV11-3 and TRBJ2-2, with TRBD1 as a possible D gene (6 bases). Germline V CDR1 and CDR2: SGHNT, YENEEA. Trimming left V 5 bases short and J 1 base short, with 20 bases between. The CDR3 runs 18 residues. DNA of the CDR3: TGTGCCAGCAGCCCATCCTACCCAGGGGAGAAGAACACCGGGGAGCTGTTTTTT. Translating gives CASSPSYPGEKNTGELFF.

The chain employs TRBV29-1 and TRBJ2-7, with TRBD1 matching 8 bases. CDR3 size: 12 residues. J lost 4 bases, V lost 4 bases, and 3 bases had no gene match. Germline loops: CDR1 SQVTM, CDR2 ANQGSEA. The CDR3 nucleotides read TGCAGCGTTGCCAGGGGGCAATACGAGCAGTACTTC. Protein: CSVARGQYEQYF.

The count of this clone is one. The chain is built from TRBV18 and TRBJ2-5; maybe TRBD2 (5 bases). The ends were cut back, 0 bases at V and 5 bases at J, with 10 bases in the middle. The CDR3 length is 14 residues. Germline V gives CDR1 KGHSH, CDR2 LQKENI. CDR3 in amino acids: CASSPPSSWETQYF. DNA for the CDR3: TGTGCCAGCTCACCACCGTCTAGCTGGGAGACCCAGTACTTC.

The chain couples TRBV19 to TRBJ1-1; D perhaps matches TRBD1 (6 bases). This CDR3 is built from 15 residues. From germline, CDR1 is LNHDA and CDR2 SQIVND (reference sequence). The germline V and J ends were trimmed by 3 bases and 0 bases, with 11 bases remaining between them. The CDR3 sequence is CASSIGRGLNTEAFF. DNA for the CDR3: TGTGCCAGTAGTATCGGAAGGGGGTTGAACACTGAAGCTTTCTTT.

The chain joins TRBV19 to TRBJ2-3; 7 bases fit TRBD2. The CDR3 is made up of 14 amino acids. Germline V gene sequence: CDR1 LNHDA, CDR2 SQIVND (reference sequence). The V gene end was trimmed by 4 bases and the J gene end by 4 bases; junction bases not matched to a gene: 5. Here the CDR3 DNA reads TGTGCCAGTAGTAATGGGGGGGTTCCAGATACGCAGTATTTT. It translates to CASSNGGVPDTQYF.

On this clone: One end of the junction varies from germline; a read error may be responsible. The V call is TRBV7-7, the J call TRBJ1-6; no definite D call. The CDR3 totals 13 residues. Germline CDR1 SSHAT, CDR2 FNYEAQ (reference sequence). The CDR3 is CASSSSPDSPLHF. The CDR3 coding sequence is TGTGCTAGCAGCTCCTCCCCGGATTCACCCCTCCACTTT. The whole variable domain, filled in from reference TRBV7-7 and TRBJ1-6, reads GAGVSQSPRYKVTKRGQDVTLRCDPISSHATLYWYQQALGQGPEFLTYFNYEAQPDKSGLPSDRFSAERPEGSISTLTIQRTEQRDSAMYRCASSSSPDSPLHFGNGTRLTVT.

The V call is TRBV11-2, the J call TRBJ2-7, with 7 bases aligning to TRBD1. CDR1 and CDR2 from the germline V gene are SGHAT and FQNNGV. The CDR3 extends over 16 amino acids. The V and J ends lost 3 bases and 0 bases, in that order; junction bases with no gene match: 8. CDR3 coding DNA: TGTGCCAGCAGCTTCCTGGCCGGGACAGTCTCCTACGAGCAGTACTTC. It yields the protein CASSFLAGTVSYEQYF. Using reference TRBV11-2 and TRBJ2-7 for the parts outside the CDR3, the full variable domain is EAGVAQSPRYKIIEKRQSVAFWCNPISGHATLYWYQQILGQGPKLLIQFQNNGVVDDSQLPKDRFSAERLKGVDSTLKIQPAKLEDSAVYLCASSFLAGTVSYEQYFGPGTRLTVT.